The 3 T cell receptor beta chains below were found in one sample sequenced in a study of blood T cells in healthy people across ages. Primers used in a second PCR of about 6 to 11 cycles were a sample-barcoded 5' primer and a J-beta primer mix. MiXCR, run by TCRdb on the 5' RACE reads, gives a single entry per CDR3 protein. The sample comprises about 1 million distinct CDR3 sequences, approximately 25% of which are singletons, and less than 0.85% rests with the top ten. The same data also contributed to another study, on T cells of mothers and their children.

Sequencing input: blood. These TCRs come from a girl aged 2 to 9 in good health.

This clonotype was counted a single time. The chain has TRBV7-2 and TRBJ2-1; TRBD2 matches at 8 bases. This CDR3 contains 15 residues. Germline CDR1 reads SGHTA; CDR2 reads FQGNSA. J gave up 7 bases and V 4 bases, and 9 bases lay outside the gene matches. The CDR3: CASSSIAGTRNEQFF. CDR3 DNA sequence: TGTGCCAGCAGCTCCATAGCGGGAACAAGGAATGAGCAGTTCTTC.

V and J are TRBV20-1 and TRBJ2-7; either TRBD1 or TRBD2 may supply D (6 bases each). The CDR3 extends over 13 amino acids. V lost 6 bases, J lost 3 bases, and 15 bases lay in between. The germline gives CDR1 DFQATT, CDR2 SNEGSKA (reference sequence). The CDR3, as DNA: TGCAGTGCCGGAGGGGGGTTTGACTACGAGCAGTACTTC. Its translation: CSAGGGFDYEQYF.

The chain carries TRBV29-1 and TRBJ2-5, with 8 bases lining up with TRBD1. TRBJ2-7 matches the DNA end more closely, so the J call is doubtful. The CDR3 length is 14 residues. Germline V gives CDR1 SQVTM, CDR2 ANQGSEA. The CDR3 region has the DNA TGCAGCGTCGGACGGACGACAGGGGACTACGAGCAGTACTTC. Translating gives CSVGRTTGDYEQYF.